This T cell receptor (beta chain) was documented in a study of Ad26.COV2.S vaccination and SARS-CoV-2 variants. Overall study: Dosing was one shot or two shots 56 days apart.

Indicated treatment: roughly 19 received Ad26.COV2.S at low or high dose, single or two shots; several received placebo; per-sample allocation not given. Sampling was done on day 63 after the first vaccine or placebo injection. Wuhan-strain SARS-CoV-2 spike was expressed by the Ad26 vector that made up the vaccine. The method was immunoSEQ multiplex PCR; TCRdb's version includes in-frame clones alone and lacks a portion of them. The sample holds approximately 350,000 clones, under 90% seen once. The CDR3 sequence is 14 residues long. Germline CDR1 reads LNHDA; CDR2 reads SQIVND (reference sequence). About this clone itself: What it binds is not known. At one boundary the junction diverges from the germline segment, which might be a read error.

Study-wide points: The authors reported substantial breadth in spike-specific CD8+ and CD4+ T cell responses after vaccination. Overall T cell responses may have been underestimated by the analyses of TCR breadth and depth.

V is TRBV19 and J is TRBJ2-7; 7 bases are a match to TRBD1. This receptor was obtained from a person between 18 and 65 years old who received the Ad26.COV2.S COVID-19 vaccine or a placebo. Sequencing used peripheral blood, obtained in a trial of Ad26.COV2.S vaccine versus placebo. The CDR3 bases are TGTGCCAGTAGTTTAGAAGACAGGGCCTACGAGCAGTACTTC. Its translation: CASSLEDRAYEQYF.